This paragraph covers one T cell receptor (beta chain) sequence. What it binds is not known. This entry is derived from a study of graft-versus-host responses after intestinal transplantation. Germline CDR1 and CDR2: SGHKS and YYEKEE (reference sequence). The CDR3 runs to 15 residues. V dropped 0 bases and J dropped 1 base, with 7 bases sitting between them. The method was immunoSEQ multiplex PCR; TCRdb's version includes in-frame clones alone and lacks a portion of them. The sample holds approximately 130,000 clones, more than 80% seen once. This clonotype was sampled from a human donor who received an intestinal transplant. The V and J genes are TRBV5-5 and TRBJ1-4; D is uncertain. Here the sequenced sample was unstimulated CD4+ T cells sorted from spleen or lymph node cells, taken before intestinal transplant. The CDR3 here is CASSLGVVTNEKLFF. The CDR3 DNA reads as TGTGCCAGCAGCTTGGGGGTAGTAACTAATGAAAAACTGTTTTTT.